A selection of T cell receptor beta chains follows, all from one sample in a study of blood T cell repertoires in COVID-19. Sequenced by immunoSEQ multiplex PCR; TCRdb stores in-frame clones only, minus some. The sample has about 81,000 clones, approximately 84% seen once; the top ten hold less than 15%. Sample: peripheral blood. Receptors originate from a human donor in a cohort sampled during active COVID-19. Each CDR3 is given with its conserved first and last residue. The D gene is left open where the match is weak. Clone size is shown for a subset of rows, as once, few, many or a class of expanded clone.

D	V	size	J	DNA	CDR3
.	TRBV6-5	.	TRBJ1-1	TGTGCCAGCAGTCCCACTTCCATTTCCCCTGAAGCTTTCTTT	CASSPTSISPEAFF
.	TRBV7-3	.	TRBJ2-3	TGTGCCAGCACCGTGGCGGAACATACAGATACGCAGTATTTT	CASTVAEHTDTQYF
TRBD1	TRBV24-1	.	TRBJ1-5	TGTGCCACCAGGCAACAGGGGGCGGCGAGCAATCAGCCCCAGCATTTT	CATRQQGAASNQPQHF
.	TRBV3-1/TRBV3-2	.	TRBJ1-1	TGTGCCAGCAGCCACGACCACAGGTCTGAAGCTTTCTTT	CASSHDHRSEAFF
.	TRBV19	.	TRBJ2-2	TGTGCCAGTGGTGTTTTGTCGCGGAAGACCGGGGAGCTGTTTTTT	CASGVLSRKTGELFF
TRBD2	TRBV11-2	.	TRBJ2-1	TGTGCCAGCAGCTTAATGCGGGGGGGCGACTACAATGAGCAGTTCTTC	CASSLMRGGDYNEQFF
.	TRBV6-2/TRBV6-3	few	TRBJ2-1	TGTGCCAGCAGCCCCGGACCCGGACGGGGAAGTAACCTCTACAATGAGCAGTTCTTC	CASSPGPGRGSNLYNEQFF
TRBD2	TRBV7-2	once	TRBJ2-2	TGTGCCAGCAGCCCGACCCTCCGGACTAGCCTAAACACCGGGGAGCTGTTTTTT	CASSPTLRTSLNTGELFF
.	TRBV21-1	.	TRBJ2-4	TGTGCCAGCAGCAGAGATCTAGCGGGGGGGCTCGTTGACATTCAGTACTTC	CASSRDLAGGLVDIQYF
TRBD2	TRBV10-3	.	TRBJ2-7	TGTGCCATCAGGGAAGGACTAGCGGGGGCCAGCGTTGAGCAGTACTTC	CAIREGLAGASVEQYF
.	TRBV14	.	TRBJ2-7	TGTGCCAGCAGCACTGACCGGGGCGAGCAGTACTTC	CASSTDRGEQYF
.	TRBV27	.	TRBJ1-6	TGTGCCAGTTCCAGGGCAATGGGTAATTCACCCCTCCACTTT	CASSRAMGNSPLHF
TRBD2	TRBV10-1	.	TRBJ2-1	TGCGCCAGCAGCCCCGCAGGAAGCGGGGGCTACAATGAGCAGTTCTTC	CASSPAGSGGYNEQFF
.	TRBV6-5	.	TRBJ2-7	TGTGCCAGCAGTTACTCCCAGGGTGGGTACGAGCAGTACTTC	CASSYSQGGYEQYF
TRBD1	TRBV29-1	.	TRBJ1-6	TGCAGCGCATCGACAGGGACGTATAATTCACCCCTCCACTTT	CSASTGTYNSPLHF
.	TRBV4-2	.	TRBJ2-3	TGTGCCAGCAGCAAACTTGGCGGGGGCCATGAGAGCACAGATACGCAGTATTTT	CASSKLGGGHESTDTQYF
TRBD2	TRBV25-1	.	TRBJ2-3	TGTGCCAGCACTGGGCGGGGGGGGTGGGCAGATACGCAGTATTTT	CASTGRGGWADTQYF
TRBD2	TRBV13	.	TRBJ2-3	TGTGCCAGCAGCTTAACTAGCGGGGGGGCTTTAAAAGATACGCAGTATTTT	CASSLTSGGALKDTQYF
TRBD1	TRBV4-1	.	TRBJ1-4	TGCGCCAGCAGCCACCATAAAGACAGGGTATATGAAAAACTGTTTTTT	CASSHHKDRVYEKLFF
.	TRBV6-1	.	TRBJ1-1	TGTGCCAGCAGTGAAGACAGTCTTTTACACACTGAAGCTTTCTTT	CASSEDSLLHTEAFF
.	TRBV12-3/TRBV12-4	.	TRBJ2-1	TGTGCCAGCAGTTCCGGGGTTCACAATGAGCAGTTCTTC	CASSSGVHNEQFF
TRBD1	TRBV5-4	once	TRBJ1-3	TGTGCCAGCAGCTCGTACAGGGGTAGTGGAAACACCATATATTTT	CASSSYRGSGNTIYF
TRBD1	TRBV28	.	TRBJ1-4	TGTGCCAGCAGTAAGGAGGGACAGGGGCGTCGAAAGCGCCTGTTTTTT	CASSKEGQGRRKRLFF
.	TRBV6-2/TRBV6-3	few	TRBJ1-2	TGTGCCAGCAGCAGCGTGACGGGAGGCTACACCTTC	CASSSVTGGYTF
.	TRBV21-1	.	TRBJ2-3	TGTGCCAGCAGCGCACAAAGGCGGACAGGGAGTGCAGATACGCAGTATTTT	CASSAQRRTGSADTQYF
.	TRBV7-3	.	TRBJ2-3	TGTGCCAGCAGCTTAACGGGGGGTACGGATACGCAGTATTTT	CASSLTGGTDTQYF
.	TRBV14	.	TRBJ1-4	TGTGCCAGCAGCCAAGATCAACGAGGTTCTCGGGAAAAACTGTTTTTT	CASSQDQRGSREKLFF
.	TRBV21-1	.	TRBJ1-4	TGTGCCAGCAGCAAGACAGGGGGCGTTGAAAAACTGTTTTTT	CASSKTGGVEKLFF
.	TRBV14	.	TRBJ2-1	TGTGCCAGCAGCCATGTGGGGAGCTACTCCTACAATGAGCAGTTCTTC	CASSHVGSYSYNEQFF
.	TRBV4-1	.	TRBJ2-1	TGCGCCAGCAGCCAAGGTAGGGGCAATGAGCAGTTCTTC	CASSQGRGNEQFF
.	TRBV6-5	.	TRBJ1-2	TGTGCCGGCGGGGGGAACTATGGCTACACCTTC	CAGGGNYGYTF
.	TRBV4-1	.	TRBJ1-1	TGCGCCAGCAGCCAAGAAAGGCGGGGGAACACTGAAGCTTTCTTT	CASSQERRGNTEAFF
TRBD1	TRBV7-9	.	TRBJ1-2	TGTGCCAGCAGCTCTCGGACAGGGGAGCGCTATGGCTACACCTTC	CASSSRTGERYGYTF
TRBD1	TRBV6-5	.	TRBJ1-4	TGTGCCAGCAGTTCGGACAGGGGAGGTCGTCTGTTTTTT	CASSSDRGGRLFF
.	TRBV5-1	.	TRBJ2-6	TGCGCCAGCAGCTTGGAACAGGGTGAGTCGGGGGCCAACGTCCTGACTTTC	CASSLEQGESGANVLTF
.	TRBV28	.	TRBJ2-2	TGTGCCAGCAGGGCCCCATTAGGGGAGCTGTTTTTT	CASRAPLGELFF
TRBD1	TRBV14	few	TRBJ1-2	TGTGCCAGCAGCCAATATCGGGACAGTCGTAACGCCTTC	CASSQYRDSRNAF
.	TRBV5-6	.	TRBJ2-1	TGTGCCAGCAGCCTGTTTGCAGGGCAGAATGAGCAGTTCTTC	CASSLFAGQNEQFF
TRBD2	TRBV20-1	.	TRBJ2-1	TGCAGTGCTAGTCGAAGTAGCGGGCCCGGGTGGATTCTATCCTACAATGAGCAGTTCTTC	CSASRSSGPGWILSYNEQFF
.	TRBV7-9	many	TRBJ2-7	TGTGCCAGCAGCTTAGGGAGGTACGAGCAGTACTTC	CASSLGRYEQYF